This TCR beta chain originates from a study of blood T cell repertoires in COVID-19 (TCRdb year 2020). Background on the whole study: Collaborator samples came from the United States, Italy and Spain and covered acute and convalescent phases of COVID-19. Where available, HLA class I and class II types were obtained from metadata supplied by the sample provider rather than from assay-based typing. Deeply sampled blood TCRbeta repertoires from subjects exposed to, actively infected with, or recovered from COVID-19 were included in the dataset. Nearly every sample came with metadata listing a de-identified subject ID, COVID-19 status, age in years and sex. Samples came from the ongoing ImmuneRACE study (first 160 participants) plus 1,254 subjects from 6 global collaborators. The material from the prospective study consisted of cDNA or gDNA derived from T cells, B-cell-depleted T cells, or PBMCs. A freely available public database, intended as a resource for researchers studying the immune response to SARS-CoV-2, is where the repertoires were released.

TCRbeta CDR3 regions were amplified from genomic DNA using the immunoSEQ Assay, a bias-controlled multiplex PCR. The authors' pipeline ran thus. Nucleated cell counts per sample were estimated from amplification of reference gene primers within the assay. To quantify the absolute abundance of each unique TCRbeta CDR3 rearrangement, sequence reads were collapsed and filtered. For each sample, productive Simpson clonality was calculated as the square root of Simpson's diversity index across productive rearrangements. Not all clones reach the TCRdb copy of this immuneACCESS table, which keeps in-frame sequences only. Checked studies attribute under half of the gap to unresolved V genes and leave the rest unexplained. V, J and clone size were drawn from that table, and D and trimming were deduced from the DNA. The sample includes about 73,000 clones, with 80% to 85% observed a single time. The ten largest clones capture more than 2% of the sample.

Whole blood was collected in K2EDTA tubes by collaborating institutions according to the institutions' own protocols. Collaborator samples were shipped for TCRbeta analysis as frozen whole blood, isolated PBMCs, or DNA extracted from either sample type. Study-wide conclusions, independent of this receptor: The amount of clinical and demographic metadata varied by source and participant and was provided uncurated.

At the junction V is shortened by 4 bases and J by 3 bases, with 9 bases in between. CDR1 and CDR2 (LGHDT, YNNKEL) derive from the germline V gene (reference sequence). The cysteine opens and the phenylalanine closes a CDR3 of 13 amino acids. CDR3 DNA only is kept here, 39 bases in frame from base 1. As for this clone: Its specific antigen is unknown. Base qualities are not at hand, and no much larger clone is one base apart.

Rearrangement joined TRBV3-1 (or the pseudogene TRBV3-2) to TRBJ1-1; D gene: possibly TRBD1, on 5 matching bases. The clonotype comes from a man older than 75 with active or convalescent COVID-19. The sequenced material came from peripheral blood. The bases read TGTGCCAGCAGCCCCACGACAGACACTGAAGCTTTCTTT. It translates as CASSPTTDTEAFF.